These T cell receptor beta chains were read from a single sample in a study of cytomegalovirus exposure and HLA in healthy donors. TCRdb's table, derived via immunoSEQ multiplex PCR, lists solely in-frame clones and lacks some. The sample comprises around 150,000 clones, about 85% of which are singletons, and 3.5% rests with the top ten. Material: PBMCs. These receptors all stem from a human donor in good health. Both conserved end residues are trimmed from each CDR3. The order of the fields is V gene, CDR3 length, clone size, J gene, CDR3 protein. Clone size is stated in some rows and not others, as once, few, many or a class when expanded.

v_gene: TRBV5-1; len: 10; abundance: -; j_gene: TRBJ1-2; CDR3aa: ASSLVGGGYT
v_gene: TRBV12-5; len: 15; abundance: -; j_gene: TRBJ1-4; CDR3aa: ASGWGDRRATNEKLF
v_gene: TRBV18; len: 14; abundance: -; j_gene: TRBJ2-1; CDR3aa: ASSPPAGGQYNEQF
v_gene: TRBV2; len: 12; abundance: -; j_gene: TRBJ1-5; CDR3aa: ASSIDRINQPQH
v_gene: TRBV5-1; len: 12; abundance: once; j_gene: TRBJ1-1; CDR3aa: ASSLGSATTEAF
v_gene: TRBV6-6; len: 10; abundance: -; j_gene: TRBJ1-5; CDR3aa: ASRDRGQPQH
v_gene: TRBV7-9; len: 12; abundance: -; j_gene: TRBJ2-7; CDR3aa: ASSLGQGANEQY
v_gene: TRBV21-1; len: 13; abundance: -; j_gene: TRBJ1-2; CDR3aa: ASSYGTPKPYGYT
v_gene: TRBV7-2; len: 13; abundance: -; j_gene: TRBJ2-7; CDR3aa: ASSLSKGGNYEQY
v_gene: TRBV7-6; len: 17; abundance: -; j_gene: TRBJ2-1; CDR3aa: ASSSPRGVAGGRYNEQF
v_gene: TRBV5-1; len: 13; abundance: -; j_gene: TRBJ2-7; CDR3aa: ASSQPGTGEKEQY
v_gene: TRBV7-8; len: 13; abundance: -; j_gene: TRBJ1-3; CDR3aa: ASSRAGNPGNTIY
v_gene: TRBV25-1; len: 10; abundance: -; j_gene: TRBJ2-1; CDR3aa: AAGDRENEQF
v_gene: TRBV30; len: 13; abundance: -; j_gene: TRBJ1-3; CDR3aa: AWSLDRGSGNTIY
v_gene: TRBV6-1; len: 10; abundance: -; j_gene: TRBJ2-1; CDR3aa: ASSDWGGEQF
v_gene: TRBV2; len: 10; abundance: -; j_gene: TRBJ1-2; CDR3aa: ASGGDSYGYT
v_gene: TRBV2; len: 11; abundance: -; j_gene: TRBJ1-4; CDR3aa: ASKQGAQEKLF
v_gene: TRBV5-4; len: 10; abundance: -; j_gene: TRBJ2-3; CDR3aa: ASSFPPDTQY
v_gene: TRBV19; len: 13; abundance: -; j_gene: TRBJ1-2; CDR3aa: ASSSPSDRDYGYT
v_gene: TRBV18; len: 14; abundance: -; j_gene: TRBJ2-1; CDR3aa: ASSPTGQGYWNEQF
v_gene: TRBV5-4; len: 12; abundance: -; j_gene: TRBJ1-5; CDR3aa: ASSVPSSNQPQH
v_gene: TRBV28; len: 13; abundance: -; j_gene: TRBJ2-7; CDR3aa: ASSGGGVGGYEQY
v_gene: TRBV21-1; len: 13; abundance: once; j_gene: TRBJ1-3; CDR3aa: ASSLQTGGGNTIY
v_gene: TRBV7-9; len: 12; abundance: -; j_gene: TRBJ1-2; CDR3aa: ASTFNQAIYGYT
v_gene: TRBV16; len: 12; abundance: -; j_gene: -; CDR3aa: ASSLLGVGNEQY
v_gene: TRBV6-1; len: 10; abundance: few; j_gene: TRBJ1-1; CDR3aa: ASSARGTEAF
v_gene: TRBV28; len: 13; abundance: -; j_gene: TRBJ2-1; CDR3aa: ASRLLSGRADEQF
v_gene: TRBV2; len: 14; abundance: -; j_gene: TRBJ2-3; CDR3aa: ARGGAGTENTDTQY
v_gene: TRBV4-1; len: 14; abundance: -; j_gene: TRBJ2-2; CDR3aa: ASSPRSRDNTGELF
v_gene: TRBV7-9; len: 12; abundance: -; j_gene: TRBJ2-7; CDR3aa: ASSSTRQTYEQY
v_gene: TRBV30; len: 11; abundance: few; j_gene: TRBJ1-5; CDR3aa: ACEGARDQPQH
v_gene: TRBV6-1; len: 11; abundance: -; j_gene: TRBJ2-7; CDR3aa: ASSERQTYEQY
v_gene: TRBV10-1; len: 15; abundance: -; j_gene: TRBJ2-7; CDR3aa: ASSESRLAGGNYEQY
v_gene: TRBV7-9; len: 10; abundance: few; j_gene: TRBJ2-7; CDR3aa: SSSFSGYEQY
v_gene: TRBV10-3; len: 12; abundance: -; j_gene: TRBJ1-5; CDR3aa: AINEQGEGQPQH
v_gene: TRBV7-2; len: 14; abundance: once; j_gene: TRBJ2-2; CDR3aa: ASSLPSGGHTGELF
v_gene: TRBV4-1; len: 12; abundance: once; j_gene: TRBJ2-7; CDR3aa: ASSHPDSNYEQY
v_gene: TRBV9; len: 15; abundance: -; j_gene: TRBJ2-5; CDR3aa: ASSGHPGTGGVETQY
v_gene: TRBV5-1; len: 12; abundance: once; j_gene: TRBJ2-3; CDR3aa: ASVKRGGPDTQY
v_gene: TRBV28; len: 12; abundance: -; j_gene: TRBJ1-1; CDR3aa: ASTPGQGNTEAF
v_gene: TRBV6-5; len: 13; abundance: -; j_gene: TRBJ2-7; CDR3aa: ASSYSEPGRSEQY
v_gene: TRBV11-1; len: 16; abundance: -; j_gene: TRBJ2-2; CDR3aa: ASSRTGDQRGSTGELF
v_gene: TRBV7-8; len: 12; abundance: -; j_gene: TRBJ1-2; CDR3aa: ASSLSQTGTGYT